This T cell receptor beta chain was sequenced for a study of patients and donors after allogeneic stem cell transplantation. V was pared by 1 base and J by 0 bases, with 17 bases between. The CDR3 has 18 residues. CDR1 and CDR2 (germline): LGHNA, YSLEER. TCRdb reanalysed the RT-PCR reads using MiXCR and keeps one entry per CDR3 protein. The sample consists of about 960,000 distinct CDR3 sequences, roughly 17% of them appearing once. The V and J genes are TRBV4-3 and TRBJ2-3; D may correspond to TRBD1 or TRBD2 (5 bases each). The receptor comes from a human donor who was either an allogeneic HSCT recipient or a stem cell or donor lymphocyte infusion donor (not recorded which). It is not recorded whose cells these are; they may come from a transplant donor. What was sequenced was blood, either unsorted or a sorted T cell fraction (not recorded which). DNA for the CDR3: TGCGCCAGCAGCCAAGTCCGCGGGTGGACAACCAGCACAGATACGCAGTATTTT. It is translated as CASSQVRGWTTSTDTQYF.